Listed below are T cell receptor beta chains from one sample, sequenced in a study of cytomegalovirus exposure and HLA in healthy donors. The table came from immunoSEQ multiplex PCR; TCRdb's copy has only in-frame clones and leaves some out. The sample consists of 120,000 to 150,000 clones, about 85% of them appearing once. The sample was PBMCs. These receptors originate from a boy aged 2-9 years in good health and CMV-seronegative. The conserved cysteine and the conserved F or W are not part of the CDR3 here. A D gene is named only where the DNA matches it firmly. Clone sizes are given selectively: once, few, many, or a class where the clone is expanded.

abundance	d_gene	v_gene	CDR3aa
.	.	TRBV27	ASSLQGRSETQY
.	TRBD2	TRBV7-9	ASSSPKGTSSYNEQF
.	TRBD2	TRBV10-3	AISDGTRIETQY
.	.	TRBV4-1	ASSQGLSNPYEQY
.	.	TRBV19	ASSMSSNTEAF
.	.	TRBV7-9	ASSPPNNRNEQY
.	TRBD1	TRBV2	ASSLTGGDTEAF
.	TRBD1	TRBV7-7	ASSLAVAQGGNEQF
.	.	TRBV6-1	ASSEWRAWAF
.	TRBD1	TRBV5-6	ASSSPLDRGGETQY
once	.	TRBV7-3	ASSLIVTDTQY
.	.	TRBV7-3	ASSLKGGGAEAF
.	TRBD1	TRBV5-6	ASSPDRGTQNYGYT
few	.	TRBV29-1	SVEERGQKLF
.	.	TRBV11-2	ASLPIGSIHEQY
.	TRBD1	TRBV6-1	ASSEGSGQSMY
.	TRBD2	TRBV5-1	ASRSARAGDSYNEQF
.	.	TRBV27	ASSLSRVGDYGYT
.	.	TRBV7-9	ASSLSHLSGYGYT
.	TRBD2	TRBV25-1	ASSDTSGGPTDTQY
.	.	TRBV5-6	ASSGERAVNTEAF
.	.	TRBV9	ASSLSGEEGYGYT
.	.	TRBV7-8	ASSLAGGNSPLH
.	.	TRBV2	ASIRQGEKLF
.	.	TRBV7-9	ASRKQGSGNTIY
.	TRBD1	TRBV19	ASSDPGTGGPNYGYT
.	TRBD2	TRBV18	ASSPLAGSSYEQY
few	.	TRBV6-6	ASNWRSTDTQY
few	.	TRBV6-1	ASSVEGRGLGSPLH
.	.	TRBV6-5	ASSQDSHSGNTIY
.	.	TRBV5-4	ATWGRGVNTEAF
.	.	TRBV6-1	ASSDGRYSNQPQH
.	.	TRBV7-8	ASSPVRGTNYEQY